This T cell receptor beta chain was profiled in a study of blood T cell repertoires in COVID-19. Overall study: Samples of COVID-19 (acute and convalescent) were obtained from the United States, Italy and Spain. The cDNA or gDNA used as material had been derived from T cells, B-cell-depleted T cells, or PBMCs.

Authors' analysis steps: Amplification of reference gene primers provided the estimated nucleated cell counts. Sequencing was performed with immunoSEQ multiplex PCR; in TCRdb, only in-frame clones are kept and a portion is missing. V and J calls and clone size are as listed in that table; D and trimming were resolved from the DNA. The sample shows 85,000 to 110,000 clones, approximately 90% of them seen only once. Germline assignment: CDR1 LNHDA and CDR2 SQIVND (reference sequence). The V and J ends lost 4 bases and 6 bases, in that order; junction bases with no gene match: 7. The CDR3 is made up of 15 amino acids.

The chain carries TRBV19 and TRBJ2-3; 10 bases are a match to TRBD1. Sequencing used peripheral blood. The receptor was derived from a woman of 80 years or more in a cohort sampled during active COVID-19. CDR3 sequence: CASSTRDRGLDTQYF. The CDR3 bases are TGTGCCAGTAGTACCCGGGACAGGGGTCTGGATACGCAGTATTTT.